This T cell receptor beta chain was recovered during a study of T cell changes during pregnancy in multiple sclerosis. The CDR3 is made up of 11 amino acids. Germline V gene sequence: CDR1 SNHLY, CDR2 FYNNEI. Trimming removed 9 bases from V and 12 bases from J, with 17 bases in between. The repertoire was sequenced with immunoSEQ multiplex PCR; TCRdb's copy has only in-frame clones and lacks some. Of 70,000 to 100,000 clones listed, 80% to 95% are singletons. The sequence was obtained from a female donor in good health, enrolled as a control in a pregnancy study. The chain combines TRBV2 with TRBJ1-2; D might be TRBD1 (6 bases). The sequences come from peripheral blood, collected in the third trimester of pregnancy. The CDR3 spells CARAGGYGHTF. CDR3 DNA: TGTGCCAGAGCGGGGGGCTACGGCCACACCTTC.